This T cell receptor beta chain was sequenced during a study of blood T cell repertoires in COVID-19. This clone turned up a few times. Per the germline V gene, CDR1 is SGHAT and CDR2 is FQDESV (reference sequence). This CDR3 spans 13 amino acids. V lost 4 bases, J lost 4 bases, and 8 bases lay in between. Only in-frame clones appear in the TCRdb table, and some are missing; sequencing was by immunoSEQ multiplex PCR. The sample carries approximately 200,000 clones, about 81% recorded once. The sample taken for sequencing was peripheral blood. This chain uses TRBV11-1 with TRBJ2-1; TRBD2 might be the D (5 bases). This clonotype was sampled from a woman aged 80 or older with COVID-19, enrolled during active disease. CDR3 coding DNA: TGTGCCAGCAGCTCGCGGAGGTACAATGAGCAGTTCTTC. This codes for CASSSRRYNEQFF. The full variable domain, completed using reference TRBV11-1 and TRBJ2-1, is EAEVAQSPRYKITEKSQAVAFWCDPISGHATLYWYRQILGQGPELLVQFQDESVVDDSQLPKDRFSAERLKGVDSTLKIQPAELGDSAMYLCASSSRRYNEQFFGPGTRLTVL.